The 14 T cell receptor beta chains below were found in one sample sequenced in a study of cytomegalovirus exposure and HLA in healthy donors. PCR used 60 Vbeta primers and 13 Jbeta primers. Sequencing used immunoSEQ multiplex PCR; TCRdb keeps in-frame clones, though not all of them. The sample includes some 110,000 clones, more than 75% of them seen just once. Sequencing was carried out using PBMCs. The receptor source for this set is a middle-aged woman in good health and CMV-seronegative.

V and J are TRBV7-2 and TRBJ1-2; D is ambiguous. V dropped 5 bases and J dropped 8 bases, with 21 bases sitting between them. Per germline, CDR1 SGHTA and CDR2 FQGNSA. This CDR3 spans 15 amino acids. CDR3 nucleotide sequence: TGTGCCAGCAGCCCAGCGGCAGAGGCAAGTGGGGGCTACACCTTC. It codes for CASSPAAEASGGYTF.

The rearrangement joins TRBV28 to TRBJ2-7; TRBD2 agrees at 12 bases. J was trimmed by 2 bases and V by 5 bases; bases with no gene match: 4. In germline, CDR1 is MDHEN, CDR2 SYDVKM. The CDR3 spans 15 residues. The CDR3 loop is CASSPRLAGAYEQYF. CDR3 DNA: TGTGCCAGCAGTCCTCGACTAGCGGGAGCCTACGAGCAGTACTTC.

The V and J genes are TRBV19 and TRBJ2-6, with 8 bases identical to TRBD1. V shed 3 bases and J 2 bases; nucleotides not matched to a gene: 6. This CDR3 has 17 amino acids. Germline CDR1 and CDR2: LNHDA and SQIVND (reference sequence). The CDR3 bases are TGTGCCAGTAGTATGGTCCAGGGGGCAGCTGGGGCCAACGTCCTGACTTTC. Translated, it gives CASSMVQGAAGANVLTF. The whole variable domain, remainder taken from reference TRBV19 and TRBJ2-6, is DGGITQSPKYLFRKEGQNVTLSCEQNLNHDAMYWYRQDPGQGLRLIYYSQIVNDFQKGDIAEGYSVSREKKESFPLTVTSAQKNPTAFYLCASSMVQGAAGANVLTFGAGSRLTVL.

The V gene is TRBV19, the J gene TRBJ1-5, with D maybe TRBD1 (5 bases). This CDR3 has 14 amino acids. V lost 7 bases and J 4 bases, leaving 14 bases between the germline ends. CDR1 is LNHDA, CDR2 SQIVND, per germline (reference sequence). The CDR3: CASTPSQVNQPQHF. Here the CDR3 DNA reads TGTGCCAGTACCCCCTCACAGGTTAATCAGCCCCAGCATTTT.

The rearrangement links TRBV4-3 to TRBJ1-2; the D gene is possibly TRBD1 (5 bases). Trimming pared 0 bases from V and 4 bases from J, leaving 12 bases between. The CDR3 covers 15 residues. Germline V gives CDR1 LGHNA, CDR2 YSLEER. The CDR3 DNA sequence: TGCGCCAGCAGCCAAGATTGGCAGGGCAGCTATGGCTACACCTTC. Its protein is CASSQDWQGSYGYTF.

The chain employs TRBV27 and TRBJ2-7; the D gene is possibly TRBD2 (6 bases). Germline CDR1 is MNHEY and CDR2 is SMNVEV (reference sequence). The V end lost 5 bases, the J end lost 5 bases, and 25 bases lay between the germline ends. The length of the CDR3 is 17 residues. For the CDR3, the DNA is TGTGCCAGCAGTCTCTTGCGGGGACCAGGATCTCCTAACGAGCAGTACTTC. The encoded protein is CASSLLRGPGSPNEQYF.

The V call is TRBV7-8, the J call TRBJ2-7, with 9 bases identical to TRBD1. Germline trimming cut 5 bases from V and 3 bases from J; bases unmatched to any gene: 5. The CDR3 length is 14 residues. Germline-derived CDR1 and CDR2 are SGHVS and FQNEAQ. This CDR3 is CASSLGGQGYEQYF. In DNA, the CDR3 is TGTGCCAGCAGCCTTGGGGGACAGGGCTACGAGCAGTACTTC. The variable domain in full, with the rest retrieved from reference TRBV7-8 and TRBJ2-7, is GAGVSQSPRYKVAKRGQDVALRCDPISGHVSLFWYQQALGQGPEFLTYFQNEAQLDKSGLPSDRFFAERPEGSVSTLKIQRTQQEDSAVYLCASSLGGQGYEQYFGPGTRLTVT.

The chain joins TRBV19 to TRBJ1-1, with 7 bases aligning to TRBD1. The CDR3 runs 13 residues. Germline CDR1 and CDR2: LNHDA and SQIVND (reference sequence). Losses at the gene ends were 8 bases for V and 1 base for J; bases not matched to a gene: 4. In DNA, the CDR3 is TGTGCCAGTGGACAGGTCTCGAACACTGAAGCTTTCTTT. It yields the protein CASGQVSNTEAFF.

This chain connects TRBV5-1 to TRBJ2-4; D uncertain. Germline V lookup: CDR1 SGHRS, CDR2 YFSETQ. The CDR3 extends over 14 amino acids. V lost 0 bases and J lost 5, with 9 bases in between. The CDR3 spells CASSLGGTENIQYF. In DNA, the CDR3 is TGCGCCAGCAGCTTGGGAGGAACGGAAAACATTCAGTACTTC.

As regards this clone: Within the sample, other DNA sequences also encode this same CDR3. The chain combines TRBV7-3 with TRBJ1-3; D not certain. The V end lost 5 bases, the J end lost 0 bases, and 32 bases lay between the germline ends. Germline loops: CDR1 SGHTA, CDR2 FQGTGA. The CDR3 consists of 22 residues. CDR3 sequence: CASSPQRNPEPPRRRSGNTIYF. Here the CDR3 DNA reads TGTGCCAGCAGCCCTCAAAGAAACCCGGAACCTCCTAGGCGACGCTCTGGAAACACCATATATTTT.

The chain is built from TRBV18 and TRBJ2-7, with 12 bases lining up with TRBD1. CDR3 length: 16 amino acids. The V gene's germline CDR1 is KGHSH and CDR2 LQKENI. J lost 0 bases, V lost 3 bases, and 3 bases had no gene match. CDR3 region: CASSPGTGGHSYEQYF. CDR3 nucleotides: TGTGCCAGCTCACCGGGGACAGGGGGCCACTCCTACGAGCAGTACTTC.

The chain joins TRBV27 to TRBJ2-1, with 7 bases that match TRBD1. The CDR3 length is 16 residues. V lost 2 bases, J lost 4 bases, and 8 bases stayed unmatched. Per the germline V gene, CDR1 is MNHEY and CDR2 is SMNVEV (reference sequence). The CDR3 DNA reads TGTGCCAGCAGTTTAATAGGGGGCCGAGGGTACAATGAGCAGTTCTTC. It encodes CASSLIGGRGYNEQFF.

The chain recombines TRBV7-3 with TRBJ2-3; possible D gene TRBD2, 5 bases. V lost 2 bases, J lost 1 base, and 7 bases lay in between. The CDR3 has 14 amino acids. Germline CDR1 SGHTA, CDR2 FQGTGA. The CDR3 spells CASSLGGRTDTQYF. The DNA of the CDR3 is TGTGCCAGCAGCTTAGGCGGGCGCACAGATACGCAGTATTTT.

This clone has only one observation. The chain has TRBV28 and TRBJ1-2, with a tentative D call TRBD1 (5 bases). The CDR3 totals 13 residues. V was trimmed by 3 bases and J by 7 bases, leaving 12 bases between them. Per the germline V gene, CDR1 is MDHEN and CDR2 is SYDVKM. The CDR3 is CASSFSGGVGYTF. In DNA form, the CDR3 reads TGTGCCAGCAGTTTCTCGGGGGGTGTTGGCTACACCTTC.